This T cell receptor (beta chain) was obtained from a study of OX40 agonist ivuxolimab in advanced cancers. Study information: Three partial responders included one hepatocellular carcinoma patient and two cutaneous melanoma patients. General study results and limits: Mean expanded clone counts were higher in CD8+ than CD4+ T cells.

V lost 6 bases, J lost 6 bases, and 11 bases lay in between. Germline loops: CDR1 SEHNR, CDR2 FQNEAQ (reference sequence). CDR3 length equals 13 residues. The table came from immunoSEQ multiplex PCR; TCRdb's copy has only in-frame clones and leaves some out. The sample holds tens of thousands of clones; around 79% are singletons and the top ten take approximately 1.1%. The count of this clone is one. Antigen: not known. Sequences were derived from CD4+ or CD8+ T cells sorted from blood, sampled in a trial of the OX40 agonist ivuxolimab. The clonotype was recovered from an adult with an advanced solid tumor such as melanoma, head and neck, liver or kidney cancer. V gene TRBV7-9 combines with J gene TRBJ2-2; D is uncertain. The DNA of the CDR3 is TGTGCCAGCAGTGAATTGCTATCCGGGGAGCTGTTTTTT. Protein sequence: CASSELLSGELFF.